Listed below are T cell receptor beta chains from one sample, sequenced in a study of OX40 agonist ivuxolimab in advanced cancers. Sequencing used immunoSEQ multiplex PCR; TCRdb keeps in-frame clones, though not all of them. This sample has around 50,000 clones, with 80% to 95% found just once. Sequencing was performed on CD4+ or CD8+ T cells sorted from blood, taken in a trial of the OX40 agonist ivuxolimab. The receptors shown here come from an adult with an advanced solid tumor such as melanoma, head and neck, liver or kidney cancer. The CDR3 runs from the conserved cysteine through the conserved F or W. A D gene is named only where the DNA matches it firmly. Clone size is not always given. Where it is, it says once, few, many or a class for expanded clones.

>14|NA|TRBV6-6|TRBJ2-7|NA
CASSPFGVSYEQYF
TGTGCCAGCAGTCCTTTCGGGGTCTCCTACGAGCAGTACTTC
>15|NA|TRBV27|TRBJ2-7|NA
CASSFGRPSSYEQYF
TGTGCCAGCAGTTTCGGCAGGCCAAGCTCCTACGAGCAGTACTTC
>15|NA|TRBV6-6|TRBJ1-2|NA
CASSINRRTNYGYTF
TGTGCCAGCAGTATCAACAGGAGGACTAACTATGGCTACACCTTC
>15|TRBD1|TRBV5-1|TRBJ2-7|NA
CASSAGTGGSYEQYF
TGCGCCAGCAGCGCAGGGACAGGGGGCTCCTACGAGCAGTACTTC
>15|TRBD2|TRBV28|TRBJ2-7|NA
CASSLSGAYSYEQYF
TGTGCCAGCAGCCTAAGCGGGGCCTACTCCTACGAGCAGTACTTC
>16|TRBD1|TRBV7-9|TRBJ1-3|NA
CASSQLRTGAGNTIYF
TGTGCCAGCAGCCAGTTAAGGACAGGGGCTGGAAACACCATATATTTT
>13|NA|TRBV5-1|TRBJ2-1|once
CASSNPTDNEQFF
TGCGCCAGCAGCAATCCGACAGACAATGAGCAGTTCTTC
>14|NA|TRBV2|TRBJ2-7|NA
CASSELSSGGEQYF
TGTGCCAGCAGTGAATTATCAAGTGGGGGGGAGCAGTACTTC
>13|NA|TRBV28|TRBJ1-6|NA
CASSWGEDSPLHF
TGTGCCAGCAGTTGGGGTGAAGATTCACCCCTCCACTTT
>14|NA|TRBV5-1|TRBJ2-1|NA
CASSLESNYNEQFF
TGCGCCAGCAGCCTGGAGTCTAATTACAATGAGCAGTTCTTC
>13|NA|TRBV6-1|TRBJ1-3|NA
CASSEPAANTIYF
TGTGCCAGCAGTGAACCAGCGGCAAACACCATATATTTT
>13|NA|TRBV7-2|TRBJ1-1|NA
CASSRGMDTEAFF
TGTGCCAGCAGTCGTGGTATGGACACTGAAGCTTTCTTT
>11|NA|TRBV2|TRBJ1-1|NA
CASRLEGRAFF
TGTGCCAGCAGACTTGAGGGTAGAGCTTTCTTT
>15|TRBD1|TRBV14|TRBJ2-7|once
CASSPDRGRVYEQYF
TGTGCCAGCAGCCCAGACAGGGGGCGAGTCTACGAGCAGTACTTC
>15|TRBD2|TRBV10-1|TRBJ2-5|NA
CASTDGGAMIETQYF
TGCGCCAGCACCGACGGGGGGGCCATGATCGAGACCCAGTACTTC
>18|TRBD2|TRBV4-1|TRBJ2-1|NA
CASSPGTSGRAPKSEQFF
TGCGCCAGCAGCCCAGGGACTAGCGGGAGGGCCCCGAAATCTGAGCAGTTCTTC
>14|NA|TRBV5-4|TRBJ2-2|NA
CASSPGTNTGELFF
TGTGCCAGCAGCCCCGGGACGAACACCGGGGAGCTGTTTTTT
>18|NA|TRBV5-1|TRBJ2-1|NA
CASSGRDRPGIAYNEQFF
TGCGCCAGCAGCGGCAGGGATCGTCCGGGAATCGCCTACAATGAGCAGTTCTTC
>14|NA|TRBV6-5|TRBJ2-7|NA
CASSYGGVSYEQYF
TGTGCCAGCAGTTACGGAGGTGTGTCCTACGAGCAGTACTTC
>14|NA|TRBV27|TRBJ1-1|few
CASSFLAGGTEAFF
TGTGCCAGCAGTTTCTTGGCGGGGGGGACTGAAGCTTTCTTT
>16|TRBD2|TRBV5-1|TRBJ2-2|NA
CASSLDRTSNTGELFF
TGCGCCAGCAGCTTGGATAGGACTAGTAACACCGGGGAGCTGTTTTTT
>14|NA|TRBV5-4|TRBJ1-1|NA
CASSLAGGGTEAFF
TGTGCCAGCAGCTTGGCCGGTGGGGGGACTGAAGCTTTCTTT
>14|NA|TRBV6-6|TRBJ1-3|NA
CASRATGPGNTIYF
TGTGCCAGCAGAGCAACAGGACCTGGAAACACCATATATTTT
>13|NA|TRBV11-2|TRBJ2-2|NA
CASSSIATGELFF
TGTGCCAGCAGCTCTATAGCGACCGGGGAGCTGTTTTTT
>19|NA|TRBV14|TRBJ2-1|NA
CASSQANHWTGISYNEQFF
TGTGCCAGCAGCCAAGCTAACCACTGGACTGGGATCTCCTACAATGAGCAGTTCTTC
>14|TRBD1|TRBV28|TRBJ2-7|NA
CASSPMDRGYEQYF
TGTGCCAGCAGTCCGATGGACAGGGGCTACGAGCAGTACTTC
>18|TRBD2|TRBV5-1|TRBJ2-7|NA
CASSLGPRGGGRSYEQYF
TGCGCCAGCAGCTTGGGCCCTCGCGGGGGGGGACGCTCCTACGAGCAGTACTTC
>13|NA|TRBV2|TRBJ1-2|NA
CASSVQAYYGYTF
TGTGCCAGCAGCGTACAGGCGTACTATGGCTACACCTTC
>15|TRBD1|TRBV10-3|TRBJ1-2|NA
CAISVTGGAGYGYTF
TGTGCCATCAGTGTCACAGGGGGCGCAGGCTATGGCTACACCTTC
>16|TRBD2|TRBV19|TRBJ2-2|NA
CASSRGLAGGRGELFF
TGTGCCAGTAGTAGAGGACTAGCGGGGGGGCGCGGGGAGCTGTTTTTT
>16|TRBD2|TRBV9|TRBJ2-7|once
CASSVGGAGGPYEQYF
TGTGCCAGCAGCGTTGGTGGGGCGGGAGGCCCCTACGAGCAGTACTTC
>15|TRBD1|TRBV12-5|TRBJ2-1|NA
CASGQGQSAYNEQFF
TGTGCTAGTGGCCAGGGACAGTCGGCCTACAATGAGCAGTTCTTC
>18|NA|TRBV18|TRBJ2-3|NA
CASSLGALRQRGTDTQYF
TGTGCCAGCTCACTCGGAGCGCTGCGCCAGAGAGGCACAGATACGCAGTATTTT
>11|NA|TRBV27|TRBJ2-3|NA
CASSERDTQYF
TGTGCCAGCAGTGAGAGGGATACGCAGTATTTT
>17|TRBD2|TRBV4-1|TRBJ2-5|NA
CASSQDTIAGGRKTQYF
TGCGCCAGCAGCCAGGACACAATAGCGGGGGGGCGGAAGACCCAGTACTTC
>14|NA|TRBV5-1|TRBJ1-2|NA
CASSLDRSNYGYTF
TGCGCCAGCAGTCTAGACAGGTCCAACTATGGCTACACCTTC
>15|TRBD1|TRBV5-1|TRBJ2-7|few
CASSGDRGGLYEQYF
TGCGCCAGCAGCGGGGACAGGGGGGGCCTCTACGAGCAGTACTTC
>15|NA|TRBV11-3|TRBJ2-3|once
CASSLGGDAGDTQYF
TGTGCCAGCAGCTTAGGAGGGGACGCGGGAGATACGCAGTATTTT
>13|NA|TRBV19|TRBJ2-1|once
CASSRAISREQFF
TGTGCCAGTAGCCGGGCCATCTCGAGGGAGCAGTTCTTC
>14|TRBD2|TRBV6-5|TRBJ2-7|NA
CASSPSGVLRGQYF
TGTGCCAGCAGCCCTAGCGGGGTTTTACGAGGGCAGTACTTC
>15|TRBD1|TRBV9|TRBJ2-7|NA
CASSPHPGTGGEQYF
TGTGCCAGCAGCCCCCACCCAGGGACAGGGGGCGAGCAGTACTTC
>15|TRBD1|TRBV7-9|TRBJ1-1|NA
CASSFRATGPTEAFF
TGTGCCAGCAGCTTCAGGGCGACAGGGCCCACTGAAGCTTTCTTT
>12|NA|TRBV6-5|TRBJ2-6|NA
CASKGGINVLTF
TGTGCCAGCAAAGGGGGTATCAACGTCCTGACTTTC
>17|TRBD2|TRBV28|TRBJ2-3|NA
CASSFWAGGALTDTQYF
TGTGCCAGCAGTTTTTGGGCGGGGGGGGCCCTCACAGATACGCAGTATTTT
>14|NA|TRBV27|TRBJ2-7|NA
CASSLSYRSYEQYF
TGTGCCAGCAGTTTATCGTACAGATCCTACGAGCAGTACTTC
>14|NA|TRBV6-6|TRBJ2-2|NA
CASRRGRATGELFF
TGTGCCAGCAGGCGGGGGCGGGCCACCGGGGAGCTGTTTTTT
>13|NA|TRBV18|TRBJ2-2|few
CASSTRAAGELFF
TGTGCCAGCTCGACCCGGGCCGCCGGGGAGCTGTTTTTT
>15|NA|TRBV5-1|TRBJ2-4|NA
CASSYGPGVANIQYF
TGCGCCAGCAGCTACGGCCCAGGGGTTGCAAACATTCAGTACTTC
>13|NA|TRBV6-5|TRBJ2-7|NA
CASSLYRTYEQYF
TGTGCCAGCAGTCTATATAGGACCTACGAGCAGTACTTC
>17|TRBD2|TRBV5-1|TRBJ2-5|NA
CASSPGREGDPSETQYF
TGCGCCAGCAGCCCCGGACGGGAGGGGGACCCATCAGAGACCCAGTACTTC
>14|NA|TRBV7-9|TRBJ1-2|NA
CASSLRGGLSGYTF
TGTGCCAGCAGCTTAAGGGGGGGCTTGAGCGGCTACACCTTC